Listed below are T cell receptor beta chains from one sample, sequenced in a study of blood T cell repertoires in COVID-19. Libraries were prepared by immunoSEQ multiplex PCR; TCRdb keeps only in-frame clonotypes and omits some of them. The sample includes about 380,000 clones, approximately 90% of them seen just once. Sequenced material: PBMCs or T cells enriched from blood (not recorded which). These receptor sequences come from a woman in her late teens or twenties who had recovered from COVID-19. Both conserved end residues are part of each CDR3. The D gene is left open where the match is weak. The size field is filled for only some rows; it gives once, few, many or a size class.

clone_size,j_call,d_call,v_call,cdr3_aa,cdr3_nt
.,TRBJ2-3,TRBD2,TRBV4-3,CASSQESGSGGGTDTQYF,TGCGCCAGCAGCCAAGAATCGGGTAGCGGGGGGGGTACAGATACGCAGTATTTT
.,TRBJ1-1,.,TRBV27,CASRLQWGRTEAFF,TGTGCCAGCAGGCTACAGTGGGGGCGTACTGAAGCTTTCTTT
.,TRBJ1-4,.,TRBV28,CASRPRNRVGEKLFF,TGTGCCAGCAGACCCCGAAACAGGGTTGGTGAAAAACTGTTTTTT
.,TRBJ1-6,TRBD1,TRBV19,CASSTGTGRPGGRSPLHF,TGTGCCAGTAGTACCGGGACAGGGCGGCCCGGGGGTCGTTCACCCCTCCACTTT
.,TRBJ2-7,TRBD2,TRBV4-2,CASGRSGERSSYEQYF,TGTGCCAGCGGACGGAGCGGGGAGCGGTCATCCTACGAGCAGTACTTC
.,TRBJ1-6,.,TRBV27,CASSGTHFRRTPLHF,TGTGCCAGCAGTGGGACACACTTCAGGCGGACACCCCTCCACTTT
.,TRBJ1-5,TRBD1,TRBV18,CASSRGTGGDQPQHF,TGTGCCAGCTCACGCGGGACAGGGGGCGATCAGCCCCAGCATTTT
.,TRBJ2-7,TRBD2,TRBV18,CASSREAGDPYEQYF,TGTGCCAGCTCACGGGAAGCGGGGGATCCCTACGAGCAGTACTTC
.,TRBJ1-4,TRBD1,TRBV6-1,CASGEGAGTEKLFF,TGTGCCAGCGGTGAGGGGGCCGGGACTGAAAAACTGTTTTTT
few,TRBJ1-2,.,TRBV18,CASSPRTRETNYGYTF,TGTGCCAGCTCACCACGGACCCGGGAGACTAACTATGGCTACACCTTC
.,TRBJ1-1,.,TRBV30,CAWNQDLNTEAFF,TGTGCCTGGAACCAGGATCTGAACACTGAAGCTTTCTTT
.,TRBJ1-1,TRBD1,TRBV30,CAWSVHGGQGAYLNTEAFF,TGTGCCTGGAGTGTACACGGCGGACAGGGCGCGTATCTCAACACTGAAGCTTTCTTT
.,TRBJ2-3,TRBD2,TRBV11-2,CASSFRAGVTDTQYF,TGTGCCAGCAGCTTTCGAGCGGGGGTCACAGATACGCAGTATTTT
.,TRBJ2-7,.,TRBV7-2,CASSVIPDSAYYEQYF,TGTGCCAGCAGCGTAATCCCGGACAGTGCGTACTACGAGCAGTACTTC
.,TRBJ1-1,.,TRBV5-1,CASSFSTGSGTEAFF,TGCGCCAGCAGCTTTTCGACGGGGTCGGGCACTGAAGCTTTCTTT
.,TRBJ2-7,TRBD1,TRBV28,CASNLDREPYEQYF,TGTGCCAGCAATCTCGACAGGGAACCCTACGAGCAGTACTTC
.,TRBJ1-3,.,TRBV7-3,CASSLIVFGFRPCSGNTIYF,TGTGCCAGCAGCTTAATTGTATTCGGTTTTCGCCCGTGCTCTGGAAACACCATATATTTT
.,TRBJ1-2,TRBD1,TRBV7-9,CASRQTGDGYTF,TGTGCCAGCAGGCAGACAGGGGATGGCTACACCTTC
.,TRBJ2-2,.,TRBV4-1,CASSQPDFLNTGELFF,TGCGCCAGCAGCCAACCAGACTTTTTGAACACCGGGGAGCTGTTTTTT
.,TRBJ2-7,.,TRBV6-5,CASSRGGMRYEQYF,TGTGCCAGCAGTCGTGGGGGGATGAGGTACGAGCAGTACTTC
.,TRBJ1-4,.,TRBV7-9,CASSSRQLNEKLFF,TGTGCCAGCAGCTCTCGACAGCTTAATGAAAAACTGTTTTTT
.,TRBJ2-7,.,TRBV7-2,CASTRRGTYEQYF,TGTGCCAGCACTCGGCGCGGGACCTACGAGCAGTACTTC
.,TRBJ1-1,.,TRBV18,CASSPQQGEAFF,TGTGCCAGCTCACCCCAACAGGGTGAAGCTTTCTTT
.,TRBJ1-3,.,TRBV5-1,CASSTGGGSGNTIYF,TGCGCCAGCAGCACCGGCGGGGGCTCTGGAAACACCATATATTTT
.,TRBJ2-2,.,TRBV7-6,CASSSGNTGELFF,TGTGCCAGCAGCTCGGGGAACACCGGGGAGCTGTTTTTT
few,TRBJ1-5,.,TRBV6-1,CASSDRQGRNQPQHF,TGTGCCAGCAGTGACCGGCAGGGGCGCAATCAGCCCCAGCATTTT
.,TRBJ1-1,TRBD1,TRBV15,CATSRLYLQGAKTEAFF,TGTGCCACCAGCAGGCTATACCTACAGGGGGCAAAAACTGAAGCTTTCTTT
few,TRBJ1-2,TRBD1,TRBV18,CASSQRGRSGGYTF,TGTGCCAGCTCACAAAGGGGGCGATCCGGCGGCTACACCTTC
.,TRBJ1-4,TRBD1,TRBV2,CASSPRTGEEKLFF,TGTGCCAGCAGCCCGCGGACAGGGGAAGAAAAACTGTTTTTT
.,TRBJ1-5,TRBD1,TRBV5-5,CASSWRTGVMNQPQHF,TGTGCCAGCAGCTGGCGGACAGGGGTGATGAATCAGCCCCAGCATTTT
.,TRBJ2-2,.,TRBV9,CASLGRDIDGINTGELFF,TGTGCCAGCCTAGGCCGGGACATCGATGGTATCAACACCGGGGAGCTGTTTTTT
.,TRBJ2-1,.,TRBV19,CASSKRGMNEQFF,TGTGCCAGTAGTAAGAGGGGGATGAATGAGCAGTTCTTC
.,TRBJ2-5,TRBD1,TRBV24-1,CATSDPGTALQETQYF,TGTGCCACCAGTGATCCTGGGACAGCTCTCCAAGAGACCCAGTACTTC
.,TRBJ2-3,TRBD2,TRBV3-1/TRBV3-2,CASSPTSGGSGDTQYF,TGTGCCAGCAGCCCGACTAGCGGGGGGAGTGGAGATACGCAGTATTTT
.,TRBJ2-1,TRBD2,TRBV10-3,CAISVGRGASSGEQFF,TGTGCCATCAGTGTCGGGCGGGGGGCCTCTTCGGGTGAGCAGTTCTTC
.,TRBJ1-6,TRBD1,TRBV4-3,CASSQGQGDSPLHF,TGCGCCAGCAGCCAAGGACAGGGCGATTCACCCCTCCACTTT
.,TRBJ1-4,.,TRBV9,CASSVAGDWSSTNEKLFF,TGTGCCAGCAGCGTAGCCGGGGATTGGAGTTCGACTAATGAAAAACTGTTTTTT
few,TRBJ1-6,.,TRBV13,CASRLGHGSPLHF,TGTGCCAGCAGATTGGGACACGGATCACCCCTCCACTTT
.,TRBJ1-5,TRBD1,TRBV4-1,CASSRHGDSDQPQHF,TGCGCCAGCAGCCGACACGGGGACAGCGATCAGCCCCAGCATTTT
.,TRBJ2-3,TRBD2,TRBV5-5,CASSSGLAGGTDTQYF,TGTGCCAGCAGCTCGGGACTAGCGGGGGGCACAGATACGCAGTATTTT
.,TRBJ2-1,.,TRBV10-3,CAISEAAYNEQFF,TGTGCCATCAGTGAAGCTGCCTACAATGAGCAGTTCTTC
.,TRBJ2-3,.,TRBV2,CATYQGLPSTDTQYF,TGTGCCACCTATCAAGGACTCCCTAGCACAGATACGCAGTATTTT
.,TRBJ1-4,.,TRBV7-2,CASSLQGRTNEKLFF,TGTGCCAGCAGCTTACAGGGGCGCACTAATGAAAAACTGTTTTTT
.,TRBJ2-1,.,TRBV12-3/TRBV12-4,CASSFGLHNEQFF,TGTGCCAGCAGTTTTGGCCTTCACAATGAGCAGTTCTTC
.,TRBJ2-3,.,TRBV6-2/TRBV6-3,CASSAERNTYTDTQYF,TGTGCCAGCAGTGCCGAGCGGAACACATACACAGATACGCAGTATTTT
.,TRBJ1-4,TRBD1,TRBV29-1,CSVKQGAWEKLFF,TGCAGCGTTAAACAGGGGGCCTGGGAAAAACTGTTTTTT
.,TRBJ1-1,.,TRBV12-2,CAPTIAGRAFF,TGTGCTCCGACCATTGCGGGACGGGCTTTCTTT
.,TRBJ2-3,TRBD2,TRBV7-2,CASSYGGAPDTQYF,TGTGCCAGCAGTTACGGGGGGGCCCCTGATACGCAGTATTTT
.,TRBJ1-5,.,TRBV19,CASIDTAGTWGNQPQHF,TGTGCCAGTATCGATACCGCTGGGACTTGGGGCAATCAGCCCCAGCATTTT
.,TRBJ1-4,TRBD1,TRBV2,CASSEGGGNEKLFF,TGTGCCAGCAGTGAAGGAGGGGGCAATGAAAAACTGTTTTTT
.,TRBJ1-2,TRBD1,TRBV14,CASSRQGIIGGYTF,TGTGCCAGCAGCCGACAGGGTATAATTGGTGGCTACACCTTC
.,TRBJ1-4,.,TRBV9,CASSVGTAYNEKLFF,TGTGCCAGCAGCGTAGGGACAGCTTATAATGAAAAACTGTTTTTT
.,TRBJ1-1,TRBD1,TRBV10-3,CAISDLQFREGATEAFF,TGTGCCATCAGTGATCTTCAGTTTCGGGAGGGGGCAACTGAAGCTTTCTTT
.,TRBJ2-7,.,TRBV10-1,CASTPDLRYEQYF,TGCGCCAGCACGCCAGATCTTCGCTACGAGCAGTACTTC
.,TRBJ1-1,TRBD1,TRBV19,CASARQGYTEAFF,TGTGCCAGCGCGCGACAGGGGTACACTGAAGCTTTCTTT
.,TRBJ2-3,TRBD1,TRBV7-3,CASSPRTGAGGTDTQYF,TGTGCCAGCAGCCCACGGACAGGGGCGGGAGGCACAGATACGCAGTATTTT
.,TRBJ1-2,TRBD1,TRBV27,CASSLGTGYGYTF,TGTGCCAGCAGTTTAGGGACAGGCTATGGCTACACCTTC
.,TRBJ1-4,.,TRBV3-1/TRBV3-2,CASSQIGQRANEKLFF,TGTGCCAGCAGCCAGATCGGACAGCGAGCTAATGAAAAACTGTTTTTT